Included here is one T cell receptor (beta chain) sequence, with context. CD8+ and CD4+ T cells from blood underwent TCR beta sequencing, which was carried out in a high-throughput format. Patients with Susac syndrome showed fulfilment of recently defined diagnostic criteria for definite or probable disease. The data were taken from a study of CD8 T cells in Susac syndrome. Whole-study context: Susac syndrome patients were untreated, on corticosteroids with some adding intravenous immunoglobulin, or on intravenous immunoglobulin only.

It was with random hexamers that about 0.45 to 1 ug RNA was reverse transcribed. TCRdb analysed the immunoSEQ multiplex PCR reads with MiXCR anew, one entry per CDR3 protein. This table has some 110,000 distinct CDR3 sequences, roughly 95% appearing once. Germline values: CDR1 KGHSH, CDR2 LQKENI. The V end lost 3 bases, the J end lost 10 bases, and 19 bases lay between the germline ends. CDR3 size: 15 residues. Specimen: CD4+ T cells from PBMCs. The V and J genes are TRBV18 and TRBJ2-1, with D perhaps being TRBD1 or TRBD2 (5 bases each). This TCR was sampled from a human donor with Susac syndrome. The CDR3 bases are TGTGCCAGCTCACCTGAGGGGTCGATGGTCACAGAGCAGTTCTTC. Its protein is CASSPEGSMVTEQFF.